These 17 T cell receptor beta chains share one sample of origin, sequenced in a study of blood T cell repertoires in COVID-19. The table came from immunoSEQ multiplex PCR; TCRdb's copy has only in-frame clones and leaves some out. The data show around 400,000 clones, roughly 91% seen once. Sequencing was carried out using PBMCs or T cells enriched from blood (not recorded which). Receptors were obtained from a woman under 40 who had recovered from COVID-19.

The CDR3 sequence is CASSTEVSLGGEAFF. The CDR3 DNA reads TGCGCCAGCAGCACCGAAGTAAGTCTAGGGGGTGAAGCTTTCTTT. This chain connects TRBV4-1 to TRBJ1-1; a weak D match, TRBD1 (6 bases). Germline V gene data show CDR1 as MGHRA and CDR2 as YSYEKL. The V end lost 5 bases, the J end lost 7 bases, and 20 bases lay between the germline ends. The CDR3 has 15 amino acids.

V is TRBV29-1 and J is TRBJ2-7; the D gene is possibly TRBD1 (6 bases). CDR1 SQVTM and CDR2 ANQGSEA come from the germline V gene. This CDR3 region has 11 residues. The V gene lost 7 bases and the J gene lost 7 bases, with 14 bases spanning the gap. DNA of the CDR3: TGCAGCGCCTGGGGGCTGAGTGAGCAGTACTTC. Its translation is CSAWGLSEQYF.

The genes are TRBV4-3 and TRBJ1-6; weak D call: TRBD1 (5 bases). V lost 1 base, J lost 8 bases, and 6 bases lay in between. This CDR3 contains 13 residues. The germline V gene has CDR1 LGHNA and CDR2 YSLEER. The CDR3 reads CASSQGQYSPLHF. CDR3 in DNA: TGCGCCAGCAGCCAAGGACAGTATTCACCCCTCCACTTT.

The rearrangement uses TRBV24-1 and TRBJ2-5; D ambiguous. In germline, CDR1 is KGHDR, CDR2 SFDVKD. Between the trimmed V and J ends, which lost 7 bases and 0 bases, there was a span of 8 bases. The CDR3 has 13 residues. CDR3 loop: CATSHSYQETQYF. The CDR3 nucleotides read TGTGCCACCAGCCACAGTTACCAAGAGACCCAGTACTTC.

The rearrangement joins TRBV28 to TRBJ1-5; D unclear. V was shortened by 4 bases and J by 1 base, with 14 bases between the two germline ends. Germline loops: CDR1 MDHEN, CDR2 SYDVKM. This CDR3 is 16 amino acids long. The CDR3 is CASSSPGAGSNQPQHF. The CDR3 DNA sequence: TGTGCCAGCAGTTCCCCTGGTGCGGGGAGCAATCAGCCCCAGCATTTT.

The chain joins TRBV7-3 to TRBJ2-2; D unclear. Germline CDR1 SGHTA, CDR2 FQGTGA. The CDR3 is 13 amino acids. V was shortened by 2 bases and J by 7 bases, with 8 bases between the two germline ends. CDR3 nucleotide sequence: TGTGCCAGCAGCTTAGGCGGAGTCGGGGAGCTGTTTTTT. It is translated as CASSLGGVGELFF.

The chain combines TRBV18 with TRBJ1-3, with D tentatively TRBD1 (6 bases). V was pared by 2 bases and J by 0 bases, with 11 bases between. The V gene's germline CDR1 is KGHSH and CDR2 LQKENI. The CDR3 has 16 residues. The CDR3 nucleotides read TGTGCCAGCTCACCAATTACAGGGAGCTCTGGAAACACCATATATTTT. Amino acids: CASSPITGSSGNTIYF.

This sequence joins TRBV9 and TRBJ2-1, with 9 bases aligning to TRBD1. Looked up from germline, CDR1 is SGDLS and CDR2 is YYNGEE. The trim removed 2 bases at V and 9 bases at J, leaving 9 bases unmatched. The CDR3 extends over 15 amino acids. CDR3 loop: CASSVFPGTGFEQFF. CDR3 nucleotides: TGTGCCAGCAGCGTTTTTCCCGGGACAGGGTTTGAGCAGTTCTTC.

This chain connects TRBV9 to TRBJ2-2; D uncertain. CDR3 length: 14 amino acids. Trimming pared 0 bases from V and 4 bases from J, leaving 7 bases between. Germline V gene sequence: CDR1 SGDLS, CDR2 YYNGEE. This chain's CDR3 is CASSVESGTGELFF. The CDR3 coding sequence is TGTGCCAGCAGCGTAGAGTCGGGCACCGGGGAGCTGTTTTTT.

V gene TRBV11-3 combines with J gene TRBJ2-1; 11 bases agree with TRBD1. The CDR3 spans 16 residues. Looked up from germline, CDR1 is SGHNT and CDR2 is YENEEA. J gave up 7 bases and V 1 base, and 6 bases lay outside the gene matches. CDR3 in DNA: TGTGCCAGCAGCTTAGTTCGGACAGGGGGCACAAATGAGCAGTTCTTC. Residues: CASSLVRTGGTNEQFF. The complete variable domain, with remaining parts taken from reference TRBV11-3 and TRBJ2-1, reads EAGVVQSPRYKIIEKKQPVAFWCNPISGHNTLYWYLQNLGQGPELLIRYENEEAVDDSQLPKDRFSAERLKGVDSTLKIQPAELGDSAVYLCASSLVRTGGTNEQFFGPGTRLTVL.

The chain uses TRBV7-3 and TRBJ1-3; maybe TRBD1 (5 bases). Trimming removed 2 bases at V and 4 bases at J, with 9 bases between. This CDR3 contains 14 residues. CDR1 and CDR2 from the germline V gene are SGHTA and FQGTGA. CDR3 region: CASSLGASGNTIYF. CDR3 bases: TGTGCCAGCAGCTTAGGGGCTTCGGGAAACACCATATATTTT.

The rearrangement uses TRBV7-9 and TRBJ2-1, with 8 bases fitting TRBD2. Germline V gene lookup returns CDR1 SEHNR and CDR2 FQNEAQ (reference sequence). The V and J ends lost 2 bases and 3 bases, in that order; junction bases with no gene match: 3. The CDR3 is made up of 15 amino acids. The CDR3 protein is CASSLFGGVYNEQFF. The CDR3, as DNA: TGTGCCAGCAGCTTATTCGGGGGGGTCTACAATGAGCAGTTCTTC. The whole variable domain, remainder taken from reference TRBV7-9 and TRBJ2-1, is DTGVSQNPRHKITKRGQNVTFRCDPISEHNRLYWYRQTLGQGPEFLTYFQNEAQLEKSRLLSDRFSAERPKGSFSTLEIQRTEQGDSAMYLCASSLFGGVYNEQFFGPGTRLTVL.

This chain joins TRBV7-9 and TRBJ2-3; 7 bases align to TRBD1. V shed 1 base, J shed 1 base, and the junction held 14 bases outside the gene matches. This CDR3 is built from 19 residues. CDR1 and CDR2 from the germline V gene are SEHNR and FQNEAQ (reference sequence). In DNA form, the CDR3 reads TGTGCCAGCAGCTTAGTGGCCAGGGGGTCATGGTTTGGCACAGATACGCAGTATTTT. Translated: CASSLVARGSWFGTDTQYF.

The V call is TRBV6-5, the J call TRBJ2-1; 8 nucleotides line up with TRBD2. V trimming: 0 bases; J trimming: 9 bases; junction bases outside the gene matches: 7. There are 15 residues in the CDR3. Germline V lookup: CDR1 MNHEY, CDR2 SVGAGI. The CDR3 DNA follows: TGTGCCAGCAGTTACTCATTAGCGGGACTCGGTGAGCAGTTCTTC. It codes for CASSYSLAGLGEQFF.

This sequence joins TRBV12-5 and TRBJ1-3; D remains ambiguous. Germline V gives CDR1 LGHNT, CDR2 FRNRAP. The CDR3 length is 15 residues. Between the trimmed V and J ends, which lost 4 bases and 3 bases, there was a span of 13 bases. The CDR3 region is CASGSGLILGNTIYF. CDR3 bases: TGTGCTAGTGGTTCAGGACTGATTCTTGGAAACACCATATATTTT.

This rearrangement joins TRBV11-2 to TRBJ2-7; weak D call: TRBD1 (5 bases). The CDR3 spans 15 residues. Trimming removed 5 bases at V and 5 bases at J, with 19 bases between. Germline V lookup: CDR1 SGHAT, CDR2 FQNNGV. The CDR3 DNA sequence: TGTGCCAGCAGCCCCTTAGCAGGGAATTCGAACGAGCAGTACTTC. Its translation: CASSPLAGNSNEQYF.

The chain uses TRBV6-2 or TRBV6-3 and TRBJ1-3; D gene uncertain. This CDR3 is 16 amino acids long. Trimming removed 2 bases from V and 0 bases from J, with 11 bases in between. CDR1 MNHEY and CDR2 SVGEGT come from the germline V gene. In DNA form, the CDR3 reads TGTGCCAGCAGTTACCCCCAGGCTCCCTCTGGAAACACCATATATTTT. It codes for CASSYPQAPSGNTIYF.